The clone carrying this T cell receptor (beta chain) was picked up one time. What it recognizes is unknown. These data belong to a study of Ad26.COV2.S vaccination and SARS-CoV-2 variants. Study details: Dosing was one shot or two shots 56 days apart.

V lost 5 bases and J lost 8, with 18 bases in between. Germline CDR1 LNHNV, CDR2 YYDKDF (reference sequence). The CDR3 covers 14 residues. Treatment given: roughly 18 received Ad26.COV2.S at low or high dose, single or two shots; five or six received placebo; per-sample allocation not given. Sampling was done on day 63 after the first vaccine or placebo injection. The table came from immunoSEQ multiplex PCR; TCRdb's copy has only in-frame clones and leaves some out. The table includes about 250,000 clones, about 87% detected once. Study conclusions and caveats: Comparability of non-spike TCR breadth was observed across vaccine and placebo recipients. Considerable breadth of spike-specific CD8+ and CD4+ T cell responses has reportedly been documented following vaccination. Responses of T cells in total may have been underestimated by the TCR breadth and depth analyses.

The gene calls are TRBV15 and TRBJ1-2; D is undetermined. The sequenced sample was peripheral blood, obtained in a trial of Ad26.COV2.S vaccine versus placebo. The sequence derives from a person between 18 and 60 years old who received the Ad26.COV2.S COVID-19 vaccine or a placebo. CDR3 in amino acids: CATSPGEISGGYTF. The CDR3 bases are TGTGCCACCAGCCCCGGTGAGATATCGGGAGGCTACACCTTC.